One sample yielded the 13 T cell receptor beta chains listed below, sequenced in a study of T cells after yellow fever vaccination. A single record per CDR3 protein comes from TCRdb applying MiXCR to the 5' RACE reads. The sample has roughly 500,000 distinct CDR3 sequences; roughly 19% are singletons. The material sequenced was PBMCs, taken 15 days after the yellow fever booster vaccination. These receptors were collected from a man in his thirties or forties who received the YFV17D yellow fever vaccine.

The gene calls are TRBV29-1 and TRBJ2-7; 14 positions agree with TRBD2. Germline values: CDR1 SQVTM, CDR2 ANQGSEA. This CDR3 has 13 amino acids. After removal of 7 bases from V and 7 bases from J, the junction contained 6 bases not matched to a gene. The CDR3 is CSGMTSGRGEQYF. Written as DNA, the CDR3 is TGCAGCGGTATGACTAGCGGGAGGGGAGAGCAGTACTTC.

This clonotype was seen repeatedly, ten times or more. The genes are TRBV7-2 and TRBJ2-7; D is unclear. V lost 1 base and J lost 3, with 10 bases in between. CDR3 length: 14 residues. Germline V gene data show CDR1 as SGHTA and CDR2 as FQGNSA. The CDR3 sequence is CASSLGPTNYEQYF. The CDR3 DNA is TGTGCCAGCAGCTTAGGTCCCACCAACTACGAGCAGTACTTC.

The chain recombines TRBV27 with TRBJ1-5; a possible D gene is TRBD1 (5 bases). Trimming removed 2 bases at V and 4 bases at J, with 15 bases between. This CDR3 region has 16 residues. Germline CDR1 reads MNHEY; CDR2 reads SMNVEV (reference sequence). CDR3 DNA: TGTGCCAGCAGTTTACACATCGACGGGACGAATCAGCCCCAGCATTTT. Translating it yields CASSLHIDGTNQPQHF.

This clonotype has just a few counts. The J gene is TRBJ1-4, the V gene TRBV20-1, with 7 nucleotides matching TRBD1. CDR3 length: 16 amino acids. Germline V gives CDR1 DFQATT, CDR2 SNEGSKA (reference sequence). Germline trimming cut 0 bases from V and 7 bases from J; bases unmatched to any gene: 11. CDR3 residues: CSAREKLGQMREKLFF. DNA of the CDR3: TGCAGTGCTAGAGAAAAATTGGGACAGATGCGTGAAAAACTGTTTTTT.

This clonotype was counted only a few times. This chain connects TRBV6-5 to TRBJ2-2; the match to TRBD2 covers 8 bases. The CDR3 sequence is 18 residues long. V was pared by 2 bases and J by 1 base, with 9 bases of the junction left unmatched. The V gene's germline CDR1 is MNHEY and CDR2 SVGAGI. The CDR3 here is CASSYPRGAGVNTGELFF. The CDR3 nucleotides read TGTGCCAGCAGTTACCCCCGTGGAGCGGGAGTGAACACCGGGGAGCTGTTTTTT.

The chain employs TRBV20-1 and TRBJ2-1; TRBD2 matches 16 bases. The germline V gene has CDR1 DFQATT and CDR2 SNEGSKA (reference sequence). The CDR3 consists of 16 residues. The J segment lost 9 bases and the V segment lost 4 bases, leaving 9 bases of the junction unmatched. Here the CDR3 reads CSANGGTSGRVGEQFF. CDR3 nucleotides: TGCAGTGCTAACGGAGGGACTAGCGGGAGGGTGGGTGAGCAGTTCTTC.

This clonotype was seen a few times. The chain is built from TRBV7-2 and TRBJ1-3; D gene uncertain. Trimming pared 1 base from V and 0 bases from J, leaving 7 bases between. The CDR3 is made up of 15 amino acids. The V gene's germline CDR1 is SGHTA and CDR2 FQGNSA. The CDR3 nucleotides are TGTGCCAGCAGCTTAGGACACAGCTCTGGAAACACCATATATTTT. Translating gives CASSLGHSSGNTIYF.

This clonotype has only a few counts. The chain links TRBV29-1 to TRBJ2-1; D may be TRBD1 (6 bases). The CDR3 covers 12 residues. V was trimmed by 7 bases and J by 8 bases, leaving 15 bases between them. Germline loops: CDR1 SQVTM, CDR2 ANQGSEA. The CDR3 region has the DNA TGCAGCGCTCGGGATGCAGGGGATGAGCAGTTCTTC. This codes for CSARDAGDEQFF.

This rearrangement joins TRBV5-1 to TRBJ2-7, with D maybe TRBD2 (5 bases). This CDR3 is built from 13 residues. Per the germline V gene, CDR1 is SGHRS and CDR2 is YFSETQ. V was trimmed by 1 base and J by 6 bases, leaving 11 bases between them. CDR3 in DNA: TGCGCCAGCAGCTTGCCGGGGAATTCCGAGCAGTACTTC. It specifies CASSLPGNSEQYF.

The chain employs TRBV19 and TRBJ2-5; 10 bases map to TRBD2. The CDR3 is 16 residues long. With 5 bases clipped from V and 1 base from J, the junction kept 7 bases outside the gene matches. CDR1 is LNHDA, CDR2 SQIVND, per germline (reference sequence). The CDR3 is CASSAGGLAVQETQYF. The CDR3 bases are TGTGCCAGTAGTGCCGGTGGACTAGCGGTCCAAGAGACCCAGTACTTC.

This clonotype was counted between two and nine times. The V and J genes are TRBV29-1 and TRBJ2-6, with D perhaps TRBD1 (7 bases). Trimming left V 6 bases short and J 2 bases short, with 11 bases between. The germline V gene has CDR1 SQVTM and CDR2 ANQGSEA. The CDR3 consists of 14 residues. This CDR3 is CSVGGGAGANVLTF. Here the CDR3 DNA reads TGCAGCGTAGGAGGGGGCGCTGGGGCCAACGTCCTGACTTTC.

The chain has TRBV30 and TRBJ2-7; the D is unclear. The CDR3 is made up of 13 amino acids. The germline V gene encodes CDR1 GTSNPN and CDR2 SVGIG (reference sequence). The V end lost 3 bases, the J end lost 2 bases, and 11 bases lay between the germline ends. CDR3 sequence: CAWRKAIPYEQYF. For the CDR3, the DNA is TGTGCCTGGAGGAAGGCGATTCCCTACGAGCAGTACTTC. The whole variable domain, remainder taken from reference TRBV30 and TRBJ2-7, is SQTIHQWPATLVQPVGSPLSLECTVEGTSNPNLYWYRQAAGRGLQLLFYSVGIGQISSEVPQNLSASRPQDRQFILSSKKLLLSDSGFYLCAWRKAIPYEQYFGPGTRLTVT.

The V and J genes are TRBV20-1 and TRBJ2-1; the match to TRBD2 covers 8 bases. The junction had 13 bases not matched to a gene; V was cut back by 5 bases and J by 4 bases. Germline V CDR1 and CDR2: DFQATT, SNEGSKA (reference sequence). This CDR3 region has 16 residues. The CDR3 is CSAGRGMAGGYNEQFF. CDR3 bases: TGCAGTGCTGGGCGAGGGATGGCGGGGGGTTACAATGAGCAGTTCTTC.